Shown below are 22 T cell receptor beta chains from a single sample sequenced in a study of T cells after yellow fever vaccination. From the 5' RACE reads, TCRdb called clonotypes with MiXCR, one entry per CDR3 protein. The table has approximately 510,000 distinct CDR3 sequences, just over 20% seen once. The sample in question was PBMCs, obtained around 3 weeks after the first yellow fever vaccination. The origin of the receptors is a man aged 18 to 30 who received the YFV17D yellow fever vaccine.

This sequence joins TRBV5-1 and TRBJ1-2; D unclear. The CDR3 is 14 amino acids. In germline, CDR1 is SGHRS, CDR2 YFSETQ. V lost 3 bases and J 0 bases, leaving 9 bases between the germline ends. Here the CDR3 reads CASSSRASNYGYTF. CDR3 coding DNA: TGCGCCAGCAGCTCCCGAGCATCTAACTATGGCTACACCTTC. Supplemented by reference TRBV5-1 and TRBJ1-2, the full variable domain reads KAGVTQTPRYLIKTRGQQVTLSCSPISGHRSVSWYQQTPGQGLQFLFEYFSETQRNKGNFPGRFSGRQFSNSRSEMNVSTLELGDSALYLCASSSRASNYGYTFGSGTRLTVV.

This clonotype was picked up a small number of times. The chain is built from TRBV7-2 and TRBJ1-6; D gene uncertain. Germline lookup yields CDR1 SGHTA and CDR2 FQGNSA. The CDR3 runs 15 residues. Trimming left V 1 base short and J 5 bases short, with 9 bases between. CDR3 coding DNA: TGTGCCAGCAGCTTAGGGGGTGGGGATAATTCACCCCTCCACTTT. It yields the protein CASSLGGGDNSPLHF.

This clonotype was counted a few times. The rearrangement joins TRBV3-1 to TRBJ2-4; TRBD1 aligns across 8 bases. CDR1 and CDR2 from the germline V gene are LGHDT and YNNKEL (reference sequence). V was clipped by 4 bases and J by 0 bases; unmatched bases: 8. The CDR3 runs 17 residues. The CDR3 protein is CASSPRDRKLAKNIQYF. CDR3 coding DNA: TGTGCCAGCAGCCCCCGGGACAGGAAACTAGCCAAAAACATTCAGTACTTC.

There are a few counts of this clonotype. The chain carries TRBV23-1 and TRBJ2-7; D could derive from TRBD1 or TRBD2 (6 bases each). Being an ORF, TRBV23-1 has a function that is uncertain. The CDR3 spans 15 residues. V shed 4 bases and J shed 2 bases, with 15 bases lying between them. As DNA, the CDR3 is TGCGCCAGCAGTCTTTGCGAACGGGGGCCCTACGAGCAGTACTTC. It codes for CASSLCERGPYEQYF.

This sequence joins TRBV24-1 and TRBJ2-5; D might be TRBD1 (5 bases). The CDR3 covers 12 residues. CDR1 KGHDR and CDR2 SFDVKD come from the germline V gene. The V end lost 9 bases, the J end lost 2 bases, and 9 bases lay between the germline ends. The chain's CDR3 is CATEGDQETQYF. The CDR3, as DNA: TGTGCCACCGAAGGGGATCAAGAGACCCAGTACTTC.

This clonotype was seen a handful of times. CDR3 in amino acids: CSARDVPGGKADTQYF. In DNA, the CDR3 is TGCAGTGCTAGAGATGTCCCCGGGGGGAAGGCAGATACGCAGTATTTT. This chain links TRBV20-1 with TRBJ2-3; 7 bases match TRBD2. Germline loops: CDR1 DFQATT, CDR2 SNEGSKA (reference sequence). The V and J ends lost 0 bases and 4 bases, in that order; junction bases with no gene match: 10. The CDR3 has 16 amino acids.

V and J are TRBV4-1 and TRBJ1-1, with no clear D. Trimming left V 4 bases short and J 3 bases short, with 15 bases between. This CDR3 comprises 15 residues. The germline V gene has CDR1 MGHRA and CDR2 YSYEKL. CDR3 nucleotides: TGCGCCAGCAGCCTTGCCCACGGAACCGACACTGAAGCTTTCTTT. This translates into CASSLAHGTDTEAFF.

The rearrangement joins TRBV7-2 to TRBJ1-6; D remains ambiguous. The CDR3 has 17 amino acids. Germline assignment: CDR1 SGHTA and CDR2 FQGNSA. Trimming shortened V by 5 bases and J by 6 bases, and 20 bases separated the two germline ends. In DNA, the CDR3 is TGTGCCAGCAGCCTTAGGCCCCAGAGTATCATTAATTCACCCCTCCACTTT. Amino acids: CASSLRPQSIINSPLHF.

The gene calls are TRBV4-3 and TRBJ2-1; D tentatively fits TRBD1 or TRBD2 (6 bases each). V was shortened by 0 bases and J by 4 bases, with 10 bases between the two germline ends. Germline V CDR1 and CDR2: LGHNA, YSLEER. The CDR3 runs to 15 residues. In nucleotides, the CDR3 is TGCGCCAGCAGCCAAGATGGGGGGCGATACAATGAGCAGTTCTTC. Its translation: CASSQDGGRYNEQFF.

In DNA form, the CDR3 reads TGTGCCAGCAGCCAAGTTGGCGGGGCCCCGGGGGAGCAGTACTTC. Its protein product is CASSQVGGAPGEQYF. This chain uses TRBV14 with TRBJ2-7, with D possibly being TRBD2 (6 bases). Per the germline V gene, CDR1 is SGHDN and CDR2 is FVKESK. This CDR3 region has 15 residues. Trimming left V 1 base short and J 7 bases short, with 17 bases between.

This chain joins TRBV7-9 and TRBJ1-2, with D possibly being TRBD1 (6 bases). V shed 7 bases and J shed 4 bases, with 13 bases lying between them. CDR1 and CDR2 (germline): SEHNR, FQNEAQ (reference sequence). The CDR3 covers 13 residues. In DNA, the CDR3 is TGTGCCAGCATCCCCACAGGGTCCTATGGCTACACCTTC. Translation: CASIPTGSYGYTF.

The chain links TRBV18 to TRBJ2-5; D may be TRBD1 (5 bases). The germline gives CDR1 KGHSH, CDR2 LQKENI. The CDR3 contains 15 residues. V gave up 1 base and J gave up 3 bases, with 12 bases separating them. In nucleotides, the CDR3 is TGTGCCAGCTCACCACGTCGCAGGGCTAAAGAGACCCAGTACTTC. Protein sequence: CASSPRRRAKETQYF.

The gene calls are TRBV6-5 and TRBJ1-1, with unresolved D. Germline assignment: CDR1 MNHEY and CDR2 SVGAGI. The CDR3 is made up of 15 amino acids. V was shortened by 0 bases and J by 0 bases, with 8 bases between the two germline ends. This CDR3 reads CASSYSNQLNTEAFF. The CDR3 coding sequence is TGTGCCAGCAGTTACTCAAATCAGCTGAACACTGAAGCTTTCTTT.

This clonotype has at least ten counts. The J gene is TRBJ2-3, the V gene TRBV10-3; 8 nucleotides line up with TRBD1. J lost 5 bases, V lost 6 bases, and 1 base had no gene match. CDR1 and CDR2 from the germline V gene are ENHRY and SYGVKD. The length of the CDR3 is 12 residues. CDR3 coding DNA: TGTGCCATCAGCGGACAGGGAGATACGCAGTATTTT. It is translated as CAISGQGDTQYF.

This clonotype was detected only a few times. The rearrangement links TRBV7-2 to TRBJ2-3; no definite D call. Looked up from germline, CDR1 is SGHTA and CDR2 is FQGNSA. Trimming took off 0 bases at V and 2 bases at J, with 9 bases between the two ends. This CDR3 has 15 residues. Here the CDR3 reads CASSLAPFFTDTQYF. The CDR3 coding sequence is TGTGCCAGCAGCTTAGCCCCTTTTTTCACAGATACGCAGTATTTT.

V usage is TRBV15 and J usage is TRBJ2-7; D not resolved. With 0 bases removed from V and 0 bases from J, the gap between germline ends came to 9 bases. CDR3 size: 15 residues. Germline V gives CDR1 LNHNV, CDR2 YYDKDF (reference sequence). CDR3 loop: CATSRDFADSYEQYF. In DNA, the CDR3 is TGTGCCACCAGCAGAGATTTCGCGGACTCCTACGAGCAGTACTTC.

The table lists this clonotype with a few counts. The rearrangement joins TRBV7-6 to TRBJ2-1, with 9 nucleotides matching TRBD1. The V gene's germline CDR1 is SGHVS and CDR2 FNYEAQ. This CDR3 contains 14 residues. V gave up 4 bases and J gave up 7 bases; unmatched junction bases: 5. CDR3 in amino acids: CASSYYRGQNEQFF. CDR3 nucleotide sequence: TGTGCCAGCAGCTATTACAGGGGGCAGAATGAGCAGTTCTTC.

This chain uses TRBV20-1 with TRBJ1-1; D is perhaps TRBD1 (6 bases). V was shortened by 5 bases and J by 4 bases, with 14 bases between the two germline ends. Per germline, CDR1 DFQATT and CDR2 SNEGSKA (reference sequence). The CDR3 contains 13 residues. The CDR3 coding sequence is TGCAGTGCTGACAAAGGGGGTCCCACTGAAGCTTTCTTT. Its translation: CSADKGGPTEAFF.

The chain joins TRBV3-1 to TRBJ2-7; the D is unclear. The CDR3 runs 13 residues. Germline loops: CDR1 LGHDT, CDR2 YNNKEL (reference sequence). Trimming removed 1 base from V and 7 bases from J, with 11 bases in between. The CDR3 sequence is CASSQGWVGEQYV. The CDR3 coding sequence is TGTGCCAGCAGCCAAGGCTGGGTTGGTGAGCAGTACGTC.

The genes are TRBV18 and TRBJ1-6; the D is unclear. This CDR3 has 15 amino acids. Trimming took off 6 bases at V and 6 bases at J, with 15 bases between the two ends. Germline V gives CDR1 KGHSH, CDR2 LQKENI. CDR3 sequence: CASSLGQLPNSPLHF. The CDR3 nucleotides read TGTGCCAGCTCCCTGGGCCAGCTTCCTAATTCACCCCTCCACTTT.

The chain is built from TRBV4-2 and TRBJ2-1, with unresolved D. Germline lookup yields CDR1 LGHNA and CDR2 YNFKEQ. V lost 0 bases and J 0 bases, leaving 9 bases between the germline ends. CDR3 length equals 16 residues. The CDR3 is CASSQDFSLSYNEQFF. Written as DNA, the CDR3 is TGTGCCAGCAGCCAAGACTTCAGCCTCTCCTACAATGAGCAGTTCTTC.

V gene TRBV7-3 combines with J gene TRBJ2-2, with 7 bases lining up with TRBD2. Germline assignment: CDR1 SGHTA and CDR2 FQGTGA. J gave up 8 bases and V 2 bases, and 8 bases lay outside the gene matches. The CDR3 loop spans 15 amino acids. The CDR3 here is CASSLPGREAGELFF. In nucleotides, the CDR3 is TGTGCCAGCAGCTTACCAGGGAGGGAAGCTGGGGAGCTGTTTTTT.